This TCR beta chain is from a study of T cell responses to AZD1222 COVID-19 vaccine. General study points: Scientists sampled the repertoires only once the peak T cell response had passed. Regions 160-218 and 743-854 held dominance among vaccine-associated CD4 TCRs, which spanned spike. Reports say nearly half of spike-specific TCRs go after unmutated variant regions.

Libraries were prepared by immunoSEQ multiplex PCR; TCRdb keeps only in-frame clonotypes and omits some of them. The data contain around 70,000 clones, 79% of them seen just once; the ten biggest clones take up around 20%. Germline-derived CDR1 and CDR2 are LGHNA and YSLEER. The CDR3 has 16 residues. The V and J ends lost 3 bases and 4 bases respectively, with 15 bases between them. As for this clone: The antigen remains unidentified.

This chain connects TRBV4-3 to TRBJ1-4; tentatively, D is TRBD1 (5 bases). This specimen consisted of peripheral blood, obtained on day 0 of MenACWY control vaccination. The sequence was obtained from an adult in good health. The CDR3 loop is CASSQQLGDLNEKLFF. CDR3 sequence (DNA): TGCGCCAGCAGCCAGCAACTAGGGGACCTTAATGAAAAACTGTTTTTT.